This T cell receptor beta chain was obtained from a study of CD8+ T cells in alopecia areata. Study background: Twice a day, 5 to 10 mg of oral tofacitinib was administered to treated patients.

It was cDNA, reverse transcribed from extracted RNA, that served as the sequencing template. Profiled with immunoSEQ multiplex PCR; TCRdb holds only in-frame clones, not every one. The profile shows about 150,000 clones, around 87% of them singletons. Study-wide results and limits: Patients shared TCRs less clearly than mice did, possibly for HLA-related reasons.

Germline lookup yields CDR1 MGHRA and CDR2 YSYEKL. The CDR3 has 15 residues. V was shortened by 0 bases and J by 9 bases, with 16 bases between the two germline ends. In the case of this clone: As yet, its antigen is unknown.

The genes are TRBV4-1 and TRBJ2-3, with D perhaps matching TRBD1 (6 bases). This sequence originates from a human donor with alopecia areata. This sample comprised CD8+ T cells sorted from blood, obtained at week 0. The DNA for the CDR3 is TGCGCCAGCAGCCAAGATTGGGGGCCCGGGGCGACGCAGTATTTT. It is translated as CASSQDWGPGATQYF.